A single sample is the source of the 8 T cell receptor beta chains below, sequenced in a study of blood T cell repertoires in COVID-19. The method was immunoSEQ multiplex PCR; TCRdb's version includes in-frame clones alone and lacks a portion of them. The sample contains 250,000 to 300,000 clones, over 85% of which appear only once. The sequenced sample was PBMCs or T cells enriched from blood (not recorded which). The receptors come from a woman aged 45-65 years who had been exposed to COVID-19.

The V call is TRBV28, the J call TRBJ2-2; D gene ambiguous. Germline V gives CDR1 MDHEN, CDR2 SYDVKM. V gave up 11 bases and J gave up 4 bases, with 11 bases separating them. This CDR3 has 12 residues. The DNA for the CDR3 is TGTGCCGCCGAGGTGGCCACCGGGGAGCTGTTTTTT. This translates into CAAEVATGELFF.

J is TRBJ2-3 and V is TRBV19; possibly TRBD2 for D (5 bases). Looked up from germline, CDR1 is LNHDA and CDR2 is SQIVND (reference sequence). Trimming cost V 2 bases and J 2 bases, with 11 bases left between them. The CDR3 sequence is 15 residues long. The CDR3 sequence: CASSIRGYFTDTQYF. The CDR3 region has the DNA TGTGCCAGTAGTATACGGGGATATTTCACAGATACGCAGTATTTT.

This clone was seen only once. This chain uses TRBV6-5 with TRBJ1-1; tentative D call: TRBD1 (6 bases). V lost 6 bases, J lost 1 base, and 12 bases lay in between. CDR1 MNHEY and CDR2 SVGAGI come from the germline V gene. The CDR3 runs to 14 residues. CDR3 sequence: CASRKSQGNTEAFF. In DNA, the CDR3 is TGTGCCAGCAGGAAGTCACAGGGGAACACTGAAGCTTTCTTT.

The J gene is TRBJ2-3, the V gene TRBV2, with 9 bases aligning to TRBD1. The CDR3 spans 14 residues. CDR1 SNHLY and CDR2 FYNNEI come from the germline V gene. Trimming cost V 6 bases and J 2 bases; bases outside gene matches: 3. In DNA form, the CDR3 reads TGTGCCAGCAGCCGGGACAGGGCCACAGATACGCAGTATTTT. Amino acid sequence: CASSRDRATDTQYF.

This chain uses TRBV9 with TRBJ1-2; 7 positions match TRBD1. The V gene's germline CDR1 is SGDLS and CDR2 YYNGEE. V trimming: 3 bases; J trimming: 1 base; junction bases outside the gene matches: 6. This CDR3 is 15 amino acids long. The CDR3 DNA is TGTGCCAGCAGCGCCCGGGACAGTGTTAACTATGGCTACACCTTC. This gives the protein CASSARDSVNYGYTF.

The genes are TRBV6-1 and TRBJ1-2; TRBD1 is a possible D gene (5 bases). This CDR3 comprises 15 residues. Germline V gene sequence: CDR1 MNHNS, CDR2 SASEGT. Trimming cost V 0 bases and J 4 bases, with 12 bases left between them. CDR3 residues: CASSEARQSSYGYTF. The CDR3 DNA reads TGTGCCAGCAGTGAAGCCAGACAGTCGAGCTATGGCTACACCTTC.

Many counts were recorded for this clone. V usage is TRBV29-1 and J usage is TRBJ2-2; unclear D gene. Trimming pared 4 bases from V and 4 bases from J, leaving 10 bases between. This CDR3 is 13 amino acids long. Germline V CDR1 and CDR2: SQVTM, ANQGSEA. The CDR3 loop is CSVGSGSTGELFF. Written as DNA, the CDR3 is TGCAGCGTTGGATCAGGCAGCACCGGGGAGCTGTTTTTT.

V usage is TRBV7-8 and J usage is TRBJ2-5; TRBD2 agrees at 10 bases. The CDR3 spans 16 residues. With 2 bases clipped from V and 5 bases from J, the junction kept 8 bases outside the gene matches. The germline V gene has CDR1 SGHVS and CDR2 FQNEAQ. CDR3 nucleotides: TGTGCCAGCAGCTTAATGAAGCGGGGGGGCCTGGAGACCCAGTACTTC. Protein product: CASSLMKRGGLETQYF.